This T cell receptor (beta chain) was obtained from a study of blood T cell repertoires in COVID-19. Across the whole study: Researchers got acute and convalescent COVID-19 samples from the United States, Italy and Spain.

Produced via immunoSEQ multiplex PCR; TCRdb's table is partial and in-frame only. The table lists roughly 250,000 clones, roughly 82% of them singletons, with roughly 2% in the top ten. CDR3 length: 13 amino acids. CDR1 is LGHNA, CDR2 YSLEER, per germline. The V end lost 0 bases, the J end lost 5 bases, and 7 bases lay between the germline ends. Enrollees, roughly 18 to 89 years old, lived in about two dozen US areas. The chain joins TRBV4-3 to TRBJ2-5, with D unclear. Sequenced sample: PBMCs or T cells enriched from blood (not recorded which). This sequence was found in a woman aged 50 to 65 who had recovered from COVID-19. The CDR3 loop reads CASSQDWRETQYF. The CDR3 region has the DNA TGCGCCAGCAGCCAAGATTGGCGGGAGACCCAGTACTTC.